This section outlines one T cell receptor (beta chain) sequence together with its context. This entry belongs to a study of shared T cell receptors in the human thymus. The data were produced by immunoSEQ multiplex PCR, yet TCRdb's version contains in-frame clones alone and is incomplete. The sample records around 730,000 clones, approximately 85% being singletons. CDR3 length: 15 residues. The germline V gene has CDR1 MNHEY and CDR2 SMNVEV (reference sequence). Trimming cost V 2 bases and J 3 bases, with 14 bases left between them. The same specimen was also included in a second study, on human thymus T cells. From that study: Congenital heart defects were the reason for the corrective surgery that the donors, healthy Finnish infants, were having. The source of the thymus tissue was resections taken during corrective heart surgery. Both thymic and peripheral blood repertoires showed apparently biased V and J usage.

The source material was thymocytes. This sequence originates from a girl less than two years old with a congenital heart defect. The gene calls are TRBV27 and TRBJ2-7, with D perhaps TRBD2 (5 bases). CDR3 sequence reads: CASSLVGWGVYEQYF. The CDR3 DNA is TGTGCCAGCAGTTTAGTAGGTTGGGGAGTCTACGAGCAGTACTTC.